What follows are 5 T cell receptor beta chains derived from one specimen sequenced in a study of shared clonotypes between healthy human individuals. Using immunoSEQ multiplex PCR, the repertoire was profiled, and TCRdb retains in-frame clones only, with some absent. This table holds around 640,000 clones, 95% to 96% found once. Positively selected for CCR7, the CD45RO-negative cells used as naive CD8 cells excluded terminally differentiated effector memory CD45RA+ cells. What was sequenced was naive CD8+ T cells sorted from blood. These TCRs come from a young woman in good health.

The gene calls are TRBV5-4 and TRBJ2-1; D may be TRBD2 (6 bases). The germline gives CDR1 SGHNT, CDR2 YYREEE (reference sequence). V was trimmed by 3 bases and J by 7 bases, leaving 8 bases between them. The CDR3 extends over 12 amino acids. In DNA, the CDR3 is TGTGCCAGCAGCTGGAGCGGGAATGAGCAGTTCTTC. Its protein product is CASSWSGNEQFF.

The chain combines TRBV2 with TRBJ2-7; D is tentatively TRBD1 or TRBD2 (5 bases each). V lost 3 bases and J 4 bases, leaving 16 bases between the germline ends. Germline values: CDR1 SNHLY, CDR2 FYNNEI. The CDR3 spans 15 residues. The CDR3 bases are TGTGCCAGCAGTGAGTACCAGGGTCGGGGTTACGAGCAGTACTTC. Its protein is CASSEYQGRGYEQYF.

As concerns this clone: Other DNA sequences in this sample translate to the same CDR3. The chain has TRBV9 and TRBJ1-5; unclear D gene. The CDR3 runs 13 residues. Germline V lookup: CDR1 SGDLS, CDR2 YYNGEE. The V and J ends lost 0 bases and 6 bases respectively, with 7 bases between them. The CDR3 reads CASSVGAGQPQHF. Written as DNA, the CDR3 is TGTGCCAGCAGCGTAGGGGCGGGTCAGCCCCAGCATTTT.

The gene calls are TRBV13 and TRBJ2-5; the D gene is possibly TRBD1 (6 bases). The DNA end is a closer match to TRBJ2-7, so the J assignment may be wrong. The CDR3 has 14 residues. Per the germline V gene, CDR1 is PRHDT and CDR2 is FYEKMQ (reference sequence). CDR3 bases: TGTGCCAGCAGCACAATGGACAGTCGGGGCGAGCAGTACTTC. Residues: CASSTMDSRGEQYF.

The chain couples TRBV5-5 to TRBJ1-5; D gene unclear. Trimming pared 1 base from V and 2 bases from J, leaving 10 bases between. CDR1 is SGHKS, CDR2 YYEKEE, per germline (reference sequence). CDR3 length equals 15 residues. CDR3 sequence: CASSLTAAGNQPQHF. DNA for the CDR3: TGTGCCAGCAGCTTGACAGCAGCGGGCAATCAGCCCCAGCATTTT.